This T cell receptor beta chain was captured in a study of Graves' ophthalmopathy and Graves' hyperthyroidism. CDR3 length: 12 residues. Trimming took off 1 base at V and 14 bases at J, with 9 bases between the two ends. CDR1 is SGHAT and CDR2 is FQNNGV in the germline V gene. This clonotype was observed at least ten times. Amplified TCR beta CDR3 regions were obtained using RNA transcripts as template. An initial RT-PCR round employing HTBI primers preceded a second-round multiplex PCR. TCRdb reprocessed the multiplex PCR reads with MiXCR, giving one entry per CDR3 protein. The table has around 400,000 distinct CDR3 sequences, approximately 16% seen once. Lactation, pregnancy, uncontrolled infections and other autoimmune diseases were all grounds for excluding patients.

The receptor's source is a woman under 30 with Graves' ophthalmopathy. The chain uses TRBV11-2 and TRBJ1-6; the D gene is possibly TRBD1 (5 bases). The source material was peripheral blood. The CDR3 is CASSLGGRALHF. The CDR3 DNA is TGTGCCAGCAGCTTAGGGGGACGGGCCCTCCACTTT.